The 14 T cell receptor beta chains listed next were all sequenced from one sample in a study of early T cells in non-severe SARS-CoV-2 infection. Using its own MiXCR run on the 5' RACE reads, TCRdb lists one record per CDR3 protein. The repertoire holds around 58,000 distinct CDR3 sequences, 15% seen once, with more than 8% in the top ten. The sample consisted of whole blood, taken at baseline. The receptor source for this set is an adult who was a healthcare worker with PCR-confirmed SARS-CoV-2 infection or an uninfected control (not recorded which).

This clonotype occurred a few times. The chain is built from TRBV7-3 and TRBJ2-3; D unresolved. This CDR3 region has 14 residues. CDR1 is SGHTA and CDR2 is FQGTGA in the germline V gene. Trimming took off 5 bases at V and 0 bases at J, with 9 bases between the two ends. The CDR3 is CASSLEASTDTQYF. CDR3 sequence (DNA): TGTGCCAGCAGCCTCGAAGCTAGCACAGATACGCAGTATTTT.

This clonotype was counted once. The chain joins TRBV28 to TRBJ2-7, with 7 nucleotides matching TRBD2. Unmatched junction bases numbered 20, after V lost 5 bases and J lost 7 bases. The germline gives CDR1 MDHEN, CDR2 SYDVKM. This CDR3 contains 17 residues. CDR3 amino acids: CASSTRPLAGSHREQYF. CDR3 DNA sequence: TGTGCCAGCAGTACTCGACCCTTAGCGGGCTCCCACAGGGAGCAGTACTTC.

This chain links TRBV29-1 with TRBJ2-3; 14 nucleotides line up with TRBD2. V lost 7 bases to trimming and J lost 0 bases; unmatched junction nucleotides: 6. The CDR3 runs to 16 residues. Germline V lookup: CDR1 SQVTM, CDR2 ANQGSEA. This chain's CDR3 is CSAWTSGRYSTDTQYF. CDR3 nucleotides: TGCAGCGCCTGGACTAGCGGGAGGTATAGCACAGATACGCAGTATTTT.

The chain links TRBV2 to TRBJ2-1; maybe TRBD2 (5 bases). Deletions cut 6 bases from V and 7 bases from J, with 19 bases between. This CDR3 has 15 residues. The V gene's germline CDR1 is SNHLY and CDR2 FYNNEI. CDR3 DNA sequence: TGTGCCAGCAGGGATCTGGACTTGGCCGGGAATGAGCAGTTCTTC. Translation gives CASRDLDLAGNEQFF.

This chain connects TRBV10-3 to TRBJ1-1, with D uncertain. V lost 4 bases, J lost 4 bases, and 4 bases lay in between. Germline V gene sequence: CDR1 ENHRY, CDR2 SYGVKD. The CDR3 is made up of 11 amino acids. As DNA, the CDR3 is TGTGCCATCAGTGTCGGCACTGAAGCTTTCTTT. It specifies CAISVGTEAFF.

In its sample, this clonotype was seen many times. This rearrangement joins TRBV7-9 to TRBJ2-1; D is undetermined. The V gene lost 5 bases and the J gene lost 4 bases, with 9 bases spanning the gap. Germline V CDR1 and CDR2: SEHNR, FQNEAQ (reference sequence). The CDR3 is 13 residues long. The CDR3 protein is CASSPDGYNEQFF. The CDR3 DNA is TGTGCCAGCAGCCCGGACGGGTACAATGAGCAGTTCTTC. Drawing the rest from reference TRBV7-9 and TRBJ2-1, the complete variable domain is DTGVSQNPRHKITKRGQNVTFRCDPISEHNRLYWYRQTLGQGPEFLTYFQNEAQLEKSRLLSDRFSAERPKGSFSTLEIQRTEQGDSAMYLCASSPDGYNEQFFGPGTRLTVL.

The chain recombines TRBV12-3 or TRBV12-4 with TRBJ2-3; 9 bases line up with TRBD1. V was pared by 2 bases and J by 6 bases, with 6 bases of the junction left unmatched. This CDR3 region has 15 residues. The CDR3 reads CASSLPGTGIDTQYF. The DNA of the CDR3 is TGTGCCAGCAGTTTACCAGGGACAGGGATCGATACGCAGTATTTT.

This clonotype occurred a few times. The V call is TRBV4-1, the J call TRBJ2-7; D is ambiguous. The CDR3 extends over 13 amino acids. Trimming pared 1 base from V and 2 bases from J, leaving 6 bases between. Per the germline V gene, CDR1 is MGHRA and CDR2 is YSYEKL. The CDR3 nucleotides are TGCGCCAGCAGCCAAGGCAGGACCTACGAGCAGTACTTC. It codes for CASSQGRTYEQYF.

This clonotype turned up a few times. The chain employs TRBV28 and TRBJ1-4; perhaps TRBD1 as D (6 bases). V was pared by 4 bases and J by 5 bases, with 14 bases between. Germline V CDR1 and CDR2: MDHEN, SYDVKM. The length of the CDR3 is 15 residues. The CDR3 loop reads CASSSPQGSNEKLFF. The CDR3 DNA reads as TGTGCCAGCAGTTCTCCACAGGGAAGCAATGAAAAACTGTTTTTT.

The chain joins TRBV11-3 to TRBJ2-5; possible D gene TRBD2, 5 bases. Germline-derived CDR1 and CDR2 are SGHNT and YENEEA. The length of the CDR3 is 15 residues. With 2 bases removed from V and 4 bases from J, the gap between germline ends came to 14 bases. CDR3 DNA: TGTGCCAGCAGCTTAAGAGGTGGGAGTGCAGAGACCCAGTACTTC. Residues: CASSLRGGSAETQYF.

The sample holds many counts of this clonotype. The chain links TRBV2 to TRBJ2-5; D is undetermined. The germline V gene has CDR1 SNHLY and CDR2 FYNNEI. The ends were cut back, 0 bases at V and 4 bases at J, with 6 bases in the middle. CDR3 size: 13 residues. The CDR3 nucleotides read TGTGCCAGCAGTGAAGCCAATGGAGAGACCCAGTACTTC. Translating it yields CASSEANGETQYF.

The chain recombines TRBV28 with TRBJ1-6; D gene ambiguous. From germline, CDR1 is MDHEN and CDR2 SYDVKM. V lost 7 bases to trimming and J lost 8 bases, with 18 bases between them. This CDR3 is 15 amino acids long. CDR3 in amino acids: CASTNTALGHSPLHF. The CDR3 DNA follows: TGTGCCAGCACTAACACCGCCCTAGGGCATTCACCCCTCCACTTT. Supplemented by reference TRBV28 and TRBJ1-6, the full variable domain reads DVKVTQSSRYLVKRTGEKVFLECVQDMDHENMFWYRQDPGLGLRLIYFSYDVKMKEKGDIPEGYSVSREKKERFSLILESASTNQTSMYLCASTNTALGHSPLHFGNGTRLTVT.

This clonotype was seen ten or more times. The CDR3 DNA reads TGTGCCAGCAGGGAGTCAAGCGGCCAATACAATGAGCAGTTCTTC. Its protein product is CASRESSGQYNEQFF. The rearrangement joins TRBV7-8 to TRBJ2-1; D is possibly TRBD2 (5 bases). Germline CDR1 is SGHVS and CDR2 is FQNEAQ. Trimming took off 6 bases at V and 4 bases at J, with 16 bases between the two ends. This CDR3 comprises 15 residues.

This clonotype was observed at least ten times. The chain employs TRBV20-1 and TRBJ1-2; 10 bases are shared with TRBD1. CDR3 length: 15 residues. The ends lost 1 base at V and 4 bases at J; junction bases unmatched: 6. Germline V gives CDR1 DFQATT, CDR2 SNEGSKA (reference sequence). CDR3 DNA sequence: TGCAGTGCTAGAGTACCGGGACAGGGGTTCTATGGCTACACCTTC. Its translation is CSARVPGQGFYGYTF.